This T cell receptor (beta chain) emerged from a study of blood T cell repertoires in COVID-19. Study-level background: Collection of acute and convalescent COVID-19 samples took place in the United States, Italy and Spain. PBMCs, B-cell-depleted T cells, or T cells were the source of the cDNA or gDNA that made up the material.

In the study's own analysis: Estimation of nucleated cell counts relied on the amplification of reference gene primers. Sequencing used immunoSEQ multiplex PCR; TCRdb keeps in-frame clones, though not all of them. V and J calls and clone size are copied from that table; D and trimming were computed from the DNA. Counted here are hundreds of thousands of clones, roughly 86% occurring once; the ten biggest clones make up around 6%. In Seattle, patients joined the study during active infection and were tracked longitudinally. Germline V lookup: CDR1 SGHRS, CDR2 YFSETQ. The length of the CDR3 is 14 residues. The ends were cut back, 2 bases at V and 1 base at J, with 9 bases in the middle.

The gene calls are TRBV5-1 and TRBJ1-1; D not certain. This receptor was taken from a woman at least 80 years old with COVID-19, enrolled during active disease. What was sequenced was peripheral blood. The CDR3 bases are TGCGCCAGCAGCTTAACCACAAGGAACACTGAAGCTTTCTTT. It encodes CASSLTTRNTEAFF.